These T cell receptor beta chains were read from a single sample in a study of identical twins. Via MiXCR, TCRdb re-called the 5' RACE reads, giving one row per CDR3 protein. The sample holds approximately 630,000 distinct CDR3 sequences; about 7.1% are singletons and the top ten take 1.6%. The sample was also reused in another study, on yellow fever vaccine responses in identical twins.

Source material: PBMCs. The receptors were gathered from a young woman in good health. CDR3s leave out the opening cysteine and the closing phenylalanine or tryptophan.

v_call cdr3_aa
TRBV20-1 SAKDFARPNSPLH
TRBV4-2 ASRNTAGYNEQF
TRBV6-1 ASSLQGTITEAF
TRBV12-3/TRBV12-4 ASSFPDRSGANVLT
TRBV7-2 ASSAGQISNQPQH
TRBV5-1 ASTGGTATDTQY
TRBV12-3/TRBV12-4 ASSSVRGQGVKGTQY
TRBV12-3/TRBV12-4 ASSLAIGLYYEQY
TRBV20-1 SAGLAGLDNEQF
TRBV7-8 ASSKRPGTGAVGYT
TRBV2 ASSVIQLTGELF
TRBV18 ASSPPYSYEQY
TRBV7-3 ASSFRAGGSTDTQY
TRBV5-1 ASSLRRESYNEQF
TRBV15 ATSRDVKKLF
TRBV6-1 ASMSSGQETQY
TRBV10-2 ASSGLLLAGSGSHNEQF
TRBV3-1 ASGQGGGYEQY
TRBV5-1 ASSLGTGVEALH
TRBV29-1 SVAPRLAGPNEQF
TRBV7-3 ASSPSASGVSYEQY
TRBV20-1 SARGLTSTDTQY
TRBV12-3/TRBV12-4 ASSSSASGAKDTQY
TRBV10-3 AISDAGFQNTGELF
TRBV10-3 AISKTRDRVDIQY
TRBV5-1 ASSLAGKTQY
TRBV9 ASSVGSGGTDTQY
TRBV24-1 ATSDSGTSGGPSYNEQF
TRBV4-2 ASSQDSGEDEQF
TRBV4-1 ASSWGIGGELF
TRBV29-1 SGGLIEQF
TRBV3-1 ASSQDMASGAETQY
TRBV25-1 ASSTDRVGNEQF
TRBV12-5 ASGLARKEGIQETQY
TRBV12-3/TRBV12-4 ASSLLGRGSDEQY
TRBV27 AAGGGSTYEQY
TRBV5-6 ASSLNREGIAKNIQY
TRBV20-1 SASNRGASYEQY
TRBV11-2 ASSLVGGGRETQY
TRBV7-2 ASSRGGTSGDGTQY
TRBV6-1 ASSRGTSGGAYNEQF
TRBV12-3/TRBV12-4 ASTTPLRGEQF
TRBV12-3/TRBV12-4 ASSRQSTDTQY
TRBV2 ASRDRAGANGYT
TRBV11-2 ASSLSTGLALRYEQF
TRBV20-1 SARGIPETQY
TRBV29-1 SVGASGSYNEQF
TRBV6-2/TRBV6-3 ASSYPGTGIQPQH
TRBV7-6 ASSGTSGRALNTGELF
TRBV25-1 ASSERGQGNSPLH
TRBV5-1 ASSLRGDRPEELF
TRBV7-8 ASSFKREVTDTQY
TRBV6-1 ASSRTDPEKLF